These T cell receptor beta chains were read from a single sample in a study of Graves' ophthalmopathy and Graves' hyperthyroidism. TCRdb re-called the multiplex PCR reads through MiXCR, storing one row per CDR3 protein. The data show about 48,000 distinct CDR3 sequences, around half seen once. What was sequenced was peripheral blood. All receptors come from an adult man with Graves' ophthalmopathy. CDR3s include the opening cysteine and the closing phenylalanine or tryptophan. D genes are given only for firm matches. The listing skips clone size in some rows; elsewhere it reads once, few, many or a size class.

TRBV4-2	many	TRBJ1-1	NA	CASSQVPPGKNTEAFF	TGTGCCAGCAGCCAAGTCCCGCCAGGGAAGAACACTGAAGCTTTCTTT
TRBV7-2	many	TRBJ2-1	TRBD1	CASSTGTGSYNEQFF	TGTGCCAGCAGCACCGGGACAGGGTCCTACAATGAGCAGTTCTTC
TRBV19	NA	TRBJ1-5	TRBD1	CASSITGRGDRPQHF	TGTGCCAGTAGTATAACAGGCAGGGGGGATCGGCCCCAGCATTTT
TRBV4-1	many	TRBJ1-2	NA	CASSQASQGGYGYTF	TGCGCCAGCAGCCAAGCGTCCCAGGGTGGCTATGGCTACACCTTC
TRBV20-1	medium-sized	TRBJ1-6	NA	CSDRADDNSPLHF	TGCAGCGACAGAGCCGATGATAATTCACCCCTCCACTTT
TRBV11-2	many	TRBJ2-7	TRBD2	CASSIVGWGGYEQYF	TGTGCCAGCAGCATAGTTGGGTGGGGAGGGTACGAGCAGTACTTC
TRBV20-1	NA	TRBJ2-6	NA	CSAHPGRSGANVLTF	TGCAGTGCTCATCCGGGAAGGTCTGGGGCCAACGTCCTGACTTTC
TRBV20-1	medium-sized	TRBJ2-7	NA	CSARDRKLSEQYF	TGCAGTGCTAGAGATCGCAAGCTCTCCGAGCAGTACTTC
TRBV20-1	many	TRBJ2-5	NA	CSALLLGGQETQYF	TGCAGTGCTCTGTTACTTGGGGGCCAAGAGACCCAGTACTTC
TRBV7-9	many	TRBJ2-7	NA	CASSLPNRVGSYEQYF	TGTGCCAGCAGCTTGCCGAACAGGGTAGGGTCCTACGAGCAGTACTTC
TRBV12-3/TRBV12-4	NA	TRBJ1-2	TRBD1	CASSPGQLHGYTF	TGTGCCAGCAGTCCGGGACAGCTCCATGGCTACACCTTC
TRBV19	medium-sized	TRBJ1-6	NA	CASSTLDSGKSPLHF	TGTGCCAGTAGCACCCTGGACAGCGGGAAATCACCCCTCCACTTT
TRBV7-9	many	TRBJ1-1	NA	CASSLAQGPAFF	TGTGCCAGCAGCTTAGCACAGGGACCAGCTTTCTTT
TRBV19	NA	TRBJ2-2	NA	CASSRTGELFF	TGTGCCAGTAGTCGAACAGGGGAGCTGTTTTTT
TRBV7-2	few	TRBJ2-7	TRBD1	CASSLGGDRGDEQYF	TGTGCCAGCAGCTTAGGTGGTGACAGGGGCGACGAGCAGTACTTC
TRBV7-6	NA	TRBJ2-7	TRBD1	CASSIGTGNTCEQYF	TGTGCCAGCAGCATCGGGACAGGCAACACCTGCGAGCAGTACTTC
TRBV2	medium-sized	TRBJ2-7	NA	CASSSKVEQYF	TGTGCCAGCAGTAGTAAGGTCGAGCAGTACTTC
TRBV3-1	NA	TRBJ2-1	NA	CASSQSRLLKAEQFF	TGTGCCAGCAGCCAAAGTAGGCTCCTAAAAGCTGAGCAGTTCTTC
TRBV25-1	once	TRBJ2-3	TRBD2	CASRSEGLAGGPGTDTQYF	TGTGCCAGCAGGTCCGAAGGACTAGCGGGAGGGCCGGGTACAGATACGCAGTATTTT
TRBV20-1	many	TRBJ1-2	NA	CSALGGDYGYTF	TGCAGTGCTCTCGGCGGGGACTATGGCTACACCTTC